These 7 T cell receptor beta chains originate from one sample sequenced in a study of blood T cell repertoires in COVID-19. Produced via immunoSEQ multiplex PCR; TCRdb's table is partial and in-frame only. Of about 310,000 clones in the sample, around 85% were seen once. Material for sequencing was PBMCs or T cells enriched from blood (not recorded which). These receptors were taken from a woman in her 30s who had been exposed to COVID-19.

This chain joins TRBV5-1 and TRBJ2-2, with D hard to call. CDR1 is SGHRS and CDR2 is YFSETQ in the germline V gene. The V gene lost 4 bases and the J gene lost 1 base, with 8 bases spanning the gap. The CDR3 contains 14 residues. The CDR3 DNA is TGCGCCAGCAGCCTAGACCTGAACACCGGGGAGCTGTTTTTT. Encoded protein: CASSLDLNTGELFF.

This chain uses TRBV6-2 or TRBV6-3 with TRBJ2-3, with TRBD2 identical over 10 bases. The germline CDR1 and CDR2 sequences are MNHEY and SVGEGT. V trimming: 2 bases; J trimming: 3 bases; junction bases outside the gene matches: 20. The CDR3 runs to 21 residues. This CDR3 is CASSYRPNITPGLALTDTQYF. As DNA, the CDR3 is TGTGCCAGCAGTTACCGACCGAACATAACTCCGGGACTAGCGCTGACAGATACGCAGTATTTT.

The gene calls are TRBV29-1 and TRBJ2-7, with 8 bases identical to TRBD1. Looked up from germline, CDR1 is SQVTM and CDR2 is ANQGSEA. The V gene end was trimmed by 7 bases and the J gene end by 7 bases; junction bases not matched to a gene: 6. The CDR3 length is 11 residues. The CDR3: CSGQGPREQYF. The CDR3 DNA is TGCAGCGGACAGGGGCCGAGGGAGCAGTACTTC.

This chain connects TRBV29-1 to TRBJ2-7, with D possibly being TRBD1 (5 bases). Trimming stripped 2 bases from V and 4 bases from J, with 18 bases between. The length of the CDR3 is 15 residues. Germline CDR1 reads SQVTM; CDR2 reads ANQGSEA. This chain's CDR3 is CSVELLTAPTYEQYF. In nucleotides, the CDR3 is TGCAGCGTTGAATTGTTGACAGCTCCAACTTACGAGCAGTACTTC.

The count of this clone is one. The genes are TRBV28 and TRBJ2-5, with D possibly being TRBD1 (5 bases). V lost 6 bases to trimming and J lost 7 bases, with 15 bases between them. Germline assignment: CDR1 MDHEN and CDR2 SYDVKM. There are 13 residues in the CDR3. Here the CDR3 DNA reads TGTGCCAGCAGCCAAGGGGTTTTGGGGACCCAGTACTTC. Its translation is CASSQGVLGTQYF. Full variable domain (remainder filled in from reference TRBV28 and TRBJ2-5): DVKVTQSSRYLVKRTGEKVFLECVQDMDHENMFWYRQDPGLGLRLIYFSYDVKMKEKGDIPEGYSVSREKKERFSLILESASTNQTSMYLCASSQGVLGTQYFGPGTRLLVL.

The chain joins TRBV5-1 to TRBJ1-3, with a possible D match to TRBD1 (5 bases). The germline gives CDR1 SGHRS, CDR2 YFSETQ. V was pared by 3 bases and J by 0 bases, with 19 bases between. The CDR3 covers 18 residues. CDR3 loop: CASSSGQGARLSGNTIYF. CDR3 bases: TGCGCCAGCAGCTCAGGGCAGGGCGCGCGCCTCTCTGGAAACACCATATATTTT.

The V and J genes are TRBV6-5 and TRBJ2-3; 8 nucleotides agree with TRBD2. CDR3 length: 15 residues. CDR1 is MNHEY and CDR2 is SVGAGI in the germline V gene. J lost 0 bases, V lost 8 bases, and 7 bases had no gene match. The CDR3 sequence: CASGSGGSSTDTQYF. CDR3 sequence (DNA): TGTGCCAGCGGAAGCGGGGGCTCTAGCACAGATACGCAGTATTTT.